This TCR beta chain originates from a study of T-cell memory formation after mild COVID-19. Broader study findings: Most CD4+ clones that shrank were in CM and EM, while CD8+ ones turned up in EMRA. Nothing showed for sure that second-wave clones peaking on day 37 were SARS-CoV-2 specific.

In regard to this clonotype: Its target is unknown.

Each CDR3 protein is one row after TCRdb ran MiXCR on the 5' RACE reads. The profile shows 300,000 or so distinct CDR3 sequences, roughly 17% of them singletons. Deletions cut 3 bases from V and 2 bases from J, with 9 bases between. The CDR3 length is 13 residues. Germline loops: CDR1 SGDLS, CDR2 YYNGEE. The chain is built from TRBV9 and TRBJ2-7; D not certain. The sequenced sample was PBMCs or a T cell subset sorted from them (not recorded which). The clonotype originates from a man younger than 30 who had mild COVID-19 (a few samples of this study predate the infection). Cell type and time point are not known. CDR3: CASSERPAYEQYF. CDR3 coding DNA: TGTGCCAGCAGCGAACGACCCGCCTACGAGCAGTACTTC.